The 4 T cell receptor beta chains below all came from one sample that was sequenced in a study of T cells after posttransplantation cyclophosphamide (dated by TCRdb to about 2016). Libraries were constructed by the immunoSEQ multiplex PCR assay. What TCRdb holds here is the immuneACCESS table cut down to in-frame rearrangements. Part of the clones is not present; checked against another copy, under half of the missing clones reflect an unresolved V gene, and the others are unexplained. This sample has some 37,000 clones, none of them a singleton. Around 1.2% of the sample goes to the ten largest clones. Sequences were obtained from PBMCs. All receptors derive from a girl aged 10 to 17 in good health, CMV-negative, and a related stem cell transplant donor.

This clone appeared many times. The chain links TRBV10-1 to TRBJ2-7, with TRBD1 as a possible D gene (6 bases). V was shortened by 5 bases and J by 2 bases, with 10 bases between the two germline ends. The CDR3 loop spans 13 amino acids. Germline V gives CDR1 WNHNN, CDR2 SYGVQD (reference sequence). CDR3 coding DNA: TGCGCCAGCAGTCCTGGACAGCCCTACGAGCAGTACTTC. This encodes CASSPGQPYEQYF.

V usage is TRBV13 and J usage is TRBJ1-4, with 7 bases that match TRBD1. Per germline, CDR1 PRHDT and CDR2 FYEKMQ (reference sequence). The CDR3 contains 15 residues. The J segment lost 2 bases and the V segment lost 5 bases, leaving 5 bases of the junction unmatched. This CDR3 reads CASSPPGGTNEKLFF. CDR3 bases: TGTGCCAGCAGCCCGCCAGGGGGGACTAATGAAAAACTGTTTTTT.

The rearrangement uses TRBV5-1 and TRBJ2-3; 10 nucleotides agree with TRBD1. The CDR3 contains 15 residues. Trimming took 4 bases from V and 3 from J; bases not matched to a gene: 5. Germline loops: CDR1 SGHRS, CDR2 YFSETQ. CDR3 sequence (DNA): TGCGCCAGCAGCCCCCGGGGACAGGGGACAGATACGCAGTATTTT. Protein sequence: CASSPRGQGTDTQYF.

This clone came up many times. J is TRBJ2-5 and V is TRBV29-1; D may be TRBD2 (6 bases). In germline, CDR1 is SQVTM, CDR2 ANQGSEA. V dropped 2 bases and J dropped 5 bases, with 6 bases sitting between them. CDR3 length: 11 residues. In DNA, the CDR3 is TGCAGCGTTGAACTAGCGGAGACCCAGTACTTC. Its protein product is CSVELAETQYF.